The table lists the clone carrying this T cell receptor (beta chain) with a few counts. At one end the junction does not follow the germline gene, possibly because of a read error. CD8 cells regarded as naive lacked CD45RO, were positively chosen for CCR7, and omitted terminally differentiated effector memory CD45RA+ cells. This entry is derived from a study of shared clonotypes between healthy human individuals. Only in-frame clones appear in the TCRdb table, and some are missing; sequencing was by immunoSEQ multiplex PCR. The sample records roughly 2.1 million clones, 93% being singletons. There are 8 residues in the CDR3. From germline, CDR1 is SEHNR and CDR2 FQNEAQ (reference sequence).

The V and J genes are TRBV7-9 and TRBJ1-1; D is uncertain. This TCR came from a man aged 18 to 30 in good health. Some clones in this sample may be carry-over from other donors' samples. Sequencing was performed on naive CD8+ T cells from PBMCs. CDR3 nucleotides: TGCGGCGACCCTGAAGCTTTCTTT. It codes for CGDPEAFF.